The 7 T cell receptor beta chains below all came from one sample that was sequenced in a study of blood T cell repertoires in COVID-19. Repertoires were generated with immunoSEQ multiplex PCR, while TCRdb's copy carries only in-frame clones and drops some. The sample lists approximately 54,000 clones, around nine tenths occurring once. The sequenced sample was peripheral blood. These receptors were collected from a man aged 50 to 60 with acute or convalescent COVID-19.

This rearrangement joins TRBV28 to TRBJ1-1; 9 positions match TRBD1. The ends lost 6 bases at V and 2 bases at J; junction bases unmatched: 7. The CDR3 is 15 residues long. Germline V CDR1 and CDR2: MDHEN, SYDVKM. This chain's CDR3 is CASRGPGQGNTEAFF. The CDR3 coding sequence is TGTGCCAGCAGGGGGCCGGGACAGGGAAACACTGAAGCTTTCTTT. The full variable domain, rest sourced from reference TRBV28 and TRBJ1-1, is DVKVTQSSRYLVKRTGEKVFLECVQDMDHENMFWYRQDPGLGLRLIYFSYDVKMKEKGDIPEGYSVSREKKERFSLILESASTNQTSMYLCASRGPGQGNTEAFFGQGTRLTVV.

The V call is TRBV5-5, the J call TRBJ2-3, with D maybe TRBD2 (6 bases). In germline, CDR1 is SGHKS, CDR2 YYEKEE (reference sequence). CDR3 length: 16 residues. Trimming left V 3 bases short and J 0 bases short, with 14 bases between. CDR3 in DNA: TGTGCCAGCAGCTCGCCGGGACTTGGAAGCACAGATACGCAGTATTTT. As protein: CASSSPGLGSTDTQYF. Full variable domain (remainder filled in from reference TRBV5-5 and TRBJ2-3): DAGVTQSPTHLIKTRGQQVTLRCSPISGHKSVSWYQQVLGQGPQFIFQYYEKEERGRGNFPDRFSARQFPNYSSELNVNALLLGDSALYLCASSSPGLGSTDTQYFGPGTRLTVL.

The V gene is TRBV11-2, the J gene TRBJ2-2; TRBD1 is a possible D gene (8 bases). The CDR3 is 15 amino acids. Germline lookup yields CDR1 SGHAT and CDR2 FQNNGV. Trimming cost V 4 bases and J 6 bases, with 15 bases left between them. The CDR3 protein is CASSSGQGGAGELFF. The CDR3 DNA follows: TGTGCCAGCAGCTCCGGACAGGGAGGGGCCGGGGAGCTGTTTTTT. Looking up the rest from reference TRBV11-2 and TRBJ2-2 gives the full variable domain: EAGVAQSPRYKIIEKRQSVAFWCNPISGHATLYWYQQILGQGPKLLIQFQNNGVVDDSQLPKDRFSAERLKGVDSTLKIQPAKLEDSAVYLCASSSGQGGAGELFFGEGSRLTVL.

This chain connects TRBV20-1 to TRBJ2-7, with D possibly TRBD2 on 6 matching bases. The V end lost 3 bases, the J end lost 0 bases, and 15 bases lay between the germline ends. CDR3 length equals 15 residues. The V gene's germline CDR1 is DFQATT and CDR2 SNEGSKA (reference sequence). The CDR3 DNA follows: TGCAGTGCTAGTCGTCCCGGGGGAAGCTCCTACGAGCAGTACTTC. Translating gives CSASRPGGSSYEQYF.

This chain connects TRBV6-1 to TRBJ2-1; 7 nucleotides line up with TRBD2. Germline values: CDR1 MNHNS, CDR2 SASEGT. This CDR3 contains 13 residues. Unmatched junction bases numbered 5, after V lost 10 bases and J lost 2 bases. The CDR3 here is CATTSVPYNEQFF. CDR3 sequence (DNA): TGTGCCACCACTAGCGTCCCCTACAATGAGCAGTTCTTC.

This clone has just one count. The V and J genes are TRBV6-5 and TRBJ1-5; tentatively, D is TRBD1 (5 bases). Trimming left V 3 bases short and J 9 bases short, with 12 bases between. The CDR3 consists of 13 residues. Germline V gives CDR1 MNHEY, CDR2 SVGAGI. CDR3 coding DNA: TGTGCCAGCAGTTATCAGGGCGTCGGGCCCCAGCATTTT. It yields the protein CASSYQGVGPQHF.

This chain connects TRBV6-6 to TRBJ2-1; D unresolved. Per germline, CDR1 MNHNY and CDR2 SVGAGI (reference sequence). This CDR3 is built from 13 residues. V lost 2 bases to trimming and J lost 3 bases, with 5 bases between them. The CDR3: CASSYRSYNEQFF. In DNA, the CDR3 is TGTGCCAGCAGTTACCGCAGCTACAATGAGCAGTTCTTC.